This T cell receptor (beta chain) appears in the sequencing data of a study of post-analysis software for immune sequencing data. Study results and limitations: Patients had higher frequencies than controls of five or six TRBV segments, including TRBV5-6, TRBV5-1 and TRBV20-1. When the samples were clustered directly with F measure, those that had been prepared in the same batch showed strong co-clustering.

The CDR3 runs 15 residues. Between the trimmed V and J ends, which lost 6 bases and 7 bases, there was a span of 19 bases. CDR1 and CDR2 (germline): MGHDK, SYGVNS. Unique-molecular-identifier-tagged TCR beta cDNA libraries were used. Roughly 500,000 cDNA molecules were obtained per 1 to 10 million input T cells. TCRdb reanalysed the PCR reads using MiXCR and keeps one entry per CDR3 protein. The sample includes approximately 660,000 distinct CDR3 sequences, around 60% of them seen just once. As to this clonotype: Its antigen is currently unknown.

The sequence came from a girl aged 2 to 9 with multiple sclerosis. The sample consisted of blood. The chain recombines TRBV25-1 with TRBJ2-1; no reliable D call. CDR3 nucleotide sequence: TGTGCCAGCAGCCCAAAAAGTGGTTTGGGTAATGAGCAGTTCTTC. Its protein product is CASSPKSGLGNEQFF.